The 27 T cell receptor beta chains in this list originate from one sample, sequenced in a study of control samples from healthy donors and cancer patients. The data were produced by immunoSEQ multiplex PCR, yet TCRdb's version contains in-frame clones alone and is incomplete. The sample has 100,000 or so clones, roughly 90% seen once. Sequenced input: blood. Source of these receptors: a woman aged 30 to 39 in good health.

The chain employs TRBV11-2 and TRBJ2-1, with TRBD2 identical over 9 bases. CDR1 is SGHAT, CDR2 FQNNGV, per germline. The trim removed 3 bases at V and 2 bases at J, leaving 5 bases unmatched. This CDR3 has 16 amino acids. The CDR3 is CASSFQRLAAYNEQFF. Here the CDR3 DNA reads TGTGCCAGCAGCTTCCAAAGACTAGCGGCCTACAATGAGCAGTTCTTC.

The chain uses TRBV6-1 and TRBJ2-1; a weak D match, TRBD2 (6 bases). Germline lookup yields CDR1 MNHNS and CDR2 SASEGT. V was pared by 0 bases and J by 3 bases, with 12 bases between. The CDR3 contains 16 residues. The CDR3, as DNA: TGTGCCAGCAGTGAAGCCGGCCAGCGGGTCTACAATGAGCAGTTCTTC. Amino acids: CASSEAGQRVYNEQFF.

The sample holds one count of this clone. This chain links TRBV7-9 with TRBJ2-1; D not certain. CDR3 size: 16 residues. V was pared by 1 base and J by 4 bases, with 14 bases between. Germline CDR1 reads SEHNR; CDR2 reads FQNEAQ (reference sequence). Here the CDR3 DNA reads TGTGCCAGCAGCTTAGATGGGATGGGGTTTTACAATGAGCAGTTCTTC. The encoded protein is CASSLDGMGFYNEQFF.

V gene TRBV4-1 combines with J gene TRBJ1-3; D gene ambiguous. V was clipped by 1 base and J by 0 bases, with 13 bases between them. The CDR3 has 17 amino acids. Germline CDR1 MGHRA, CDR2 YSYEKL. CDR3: CASSQVLGLDSGNTIYF. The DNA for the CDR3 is TGCGCCAGCAGCCAAGTATTGGGGTTAGACTCTGGAAACACCATATATTTT.

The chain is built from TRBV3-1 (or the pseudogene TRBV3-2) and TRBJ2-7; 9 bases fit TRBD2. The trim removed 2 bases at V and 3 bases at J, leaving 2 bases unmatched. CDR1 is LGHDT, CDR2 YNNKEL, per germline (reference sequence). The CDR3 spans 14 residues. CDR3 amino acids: CASSQQRGDYEQYF. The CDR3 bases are TGTGCCAGCAGCCAACAGCGGGGGGACTACGAGCAGTACTTC.

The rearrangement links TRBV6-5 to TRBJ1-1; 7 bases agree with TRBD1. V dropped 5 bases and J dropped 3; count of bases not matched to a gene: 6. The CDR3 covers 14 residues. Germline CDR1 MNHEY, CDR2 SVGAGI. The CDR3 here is CASSHTTGDTEAFF. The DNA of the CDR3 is TGTGCCAGCAGTCATACAACAGGGGACACTGAAGCTTTCTTT.

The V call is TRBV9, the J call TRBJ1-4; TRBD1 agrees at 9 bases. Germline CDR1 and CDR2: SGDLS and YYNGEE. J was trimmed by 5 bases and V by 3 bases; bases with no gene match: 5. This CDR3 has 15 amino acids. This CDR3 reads CASSAYGTGNEKLFF. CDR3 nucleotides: TGTGCCAGCAGCGCATACGGGACAGGGAATGAAAAACTGTTTTTT. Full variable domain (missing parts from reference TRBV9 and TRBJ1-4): DSGVTQTPKHLITATGQRVTLRCSPRSGDLSVYWYQQSLDQGLQFLIQYYNGEERAKGNILERFSAQQFPDLHSELNLSSLELGDSALYFCASSAYGTGNEKLFFGSGTQLSVL.

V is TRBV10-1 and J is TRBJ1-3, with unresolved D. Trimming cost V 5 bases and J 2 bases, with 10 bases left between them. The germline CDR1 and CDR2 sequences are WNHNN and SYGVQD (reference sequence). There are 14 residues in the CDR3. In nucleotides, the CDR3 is TGCGCCAGCAGTTTCGGACGGACTGGAAACACCATATATTTT. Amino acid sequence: CASSFGRTGNTIYF.

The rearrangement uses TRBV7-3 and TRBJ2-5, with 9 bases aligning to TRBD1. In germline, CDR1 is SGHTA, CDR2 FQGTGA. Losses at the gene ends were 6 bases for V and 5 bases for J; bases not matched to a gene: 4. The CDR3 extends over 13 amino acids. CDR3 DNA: TGTGCCAGCAGTCACGACAGGGGGGAGACCCAGTACTTC. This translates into CASSHDRGETQYF.

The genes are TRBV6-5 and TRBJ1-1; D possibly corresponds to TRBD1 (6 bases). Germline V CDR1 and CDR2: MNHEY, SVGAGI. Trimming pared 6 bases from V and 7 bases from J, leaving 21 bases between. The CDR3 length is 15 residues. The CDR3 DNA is TGTGCCAGCAGGGATGAGCCAGGGGCCCCCCTTGAAGCTTTCTTT. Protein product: CASRDEPGAPLEAFF.

CDR3 region: CASSSGTGPTGELFF. The CDR3, as DNA: TGTGCCAGCAGCTCCGGGACAGGCCCCACCGGGGAGCTGTTTTTT. This chain joins TRBV7-7 and TRBJ2-2; 8 nucleotides align to TRBD1. Losses at the gene ends were 4 bases for V and 4 bases for J; bases not matched to a gene: 5. There are 15 residues in the CDR3. In germline, CDR1 is SSHAT, CDR2 FNYEAQ (reference sequence).

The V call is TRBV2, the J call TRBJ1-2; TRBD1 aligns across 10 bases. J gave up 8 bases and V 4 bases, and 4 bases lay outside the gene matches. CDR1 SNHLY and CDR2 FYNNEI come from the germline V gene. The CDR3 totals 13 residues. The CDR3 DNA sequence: TGTGCCAGCAGTGGACAGGGGGCGCGAGGCTACACCTTC. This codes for CASSGQGARGYTF. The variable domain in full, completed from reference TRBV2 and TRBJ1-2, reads EPEVTQTPSHQVTQMGQEVILRCVPISNHLYFYWYRQILGQKVEFLVSFYNNEISEKSEIFDDQFSVERPDGSNFTLKIRSTKLEDSAMYFCASSGQGARGYTFGSGTRLTVV.

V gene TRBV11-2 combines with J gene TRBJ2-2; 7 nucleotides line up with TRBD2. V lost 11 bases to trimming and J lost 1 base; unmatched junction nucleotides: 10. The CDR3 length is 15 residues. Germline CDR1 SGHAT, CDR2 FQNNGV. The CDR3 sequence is CASGAGMGNTGELFF. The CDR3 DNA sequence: TGTGCCTCCGGAGCGGGAATGGGGAACACCGGGGAGCTGTTTTTT.

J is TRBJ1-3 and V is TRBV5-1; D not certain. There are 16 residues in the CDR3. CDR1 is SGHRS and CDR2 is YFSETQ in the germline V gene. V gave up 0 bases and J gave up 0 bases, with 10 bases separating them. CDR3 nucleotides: TGCGCCAGCAGCTTGGCCGACACGAACTCTGGAAACACCATATATTTT. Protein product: CASSLADTNSGNTIYF.

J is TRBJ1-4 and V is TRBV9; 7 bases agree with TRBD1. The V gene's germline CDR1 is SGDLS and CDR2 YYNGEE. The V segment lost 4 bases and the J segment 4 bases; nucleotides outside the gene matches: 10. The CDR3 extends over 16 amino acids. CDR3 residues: CASSLLPGQNNEKLFF. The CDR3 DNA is TGTGCCAGCAGCCTTCTACCGGGACAGAATAATGAAAAACTGTTTTTT.

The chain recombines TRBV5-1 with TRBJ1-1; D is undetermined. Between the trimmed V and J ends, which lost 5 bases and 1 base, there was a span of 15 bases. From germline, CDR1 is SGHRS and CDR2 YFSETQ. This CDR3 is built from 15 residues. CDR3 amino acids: CASRGRTEGNTEAFF. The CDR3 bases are TGCGCCAGCAGGGGTAGGACTGAGGGGAACACTGAAGCTTTCTTT.

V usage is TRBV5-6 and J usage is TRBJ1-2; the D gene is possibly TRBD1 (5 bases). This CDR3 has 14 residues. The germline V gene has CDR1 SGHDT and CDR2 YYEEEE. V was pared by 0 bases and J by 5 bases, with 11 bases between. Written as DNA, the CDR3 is TGTGCCAGCAGCTTGGGCAGGGTTGATTATGGCTACACCTTC. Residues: CASSLGRVDYGYTF. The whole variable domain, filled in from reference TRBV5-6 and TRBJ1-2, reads DAGVTQSPTHLIKTRGQQVTLRCSPKSGHDTVSWYQQALGQGPQFIFQYYEEEERQRGNFPDRFSGHQFPNYSSELNVNALLLGDSALYLCASSLGRVDYGYTFGSGTRLTVV.

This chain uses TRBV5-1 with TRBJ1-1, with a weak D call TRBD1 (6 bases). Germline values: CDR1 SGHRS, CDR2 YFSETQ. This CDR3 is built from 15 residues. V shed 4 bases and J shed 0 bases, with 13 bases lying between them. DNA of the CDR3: TGCGCCAGCAGCCCCCGACAGGAAATGAACACTGAAGCTTTCTTT. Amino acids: CASSPRQEMNTEAFF.

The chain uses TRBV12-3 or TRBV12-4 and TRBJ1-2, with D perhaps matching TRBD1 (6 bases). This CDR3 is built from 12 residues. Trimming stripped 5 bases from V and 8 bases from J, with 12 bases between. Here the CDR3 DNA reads TGTGCCAGCAGTCCAGGGGCTAGAGGCTACACCTTC. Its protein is CASSPGARGYTF.

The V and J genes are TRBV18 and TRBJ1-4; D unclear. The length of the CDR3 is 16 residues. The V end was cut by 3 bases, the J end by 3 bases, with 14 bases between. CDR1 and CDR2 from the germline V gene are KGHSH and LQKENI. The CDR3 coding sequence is TGTGCCAGCTCACCGCGCGTGGGCTCGGCTAATGAAAAACTGTTTTTT. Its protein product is CASSPRVGSANEKLFF. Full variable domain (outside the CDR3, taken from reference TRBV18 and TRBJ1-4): NAGVMQNPRHLVRRRGQEARLRCSPMKGHSHVYWYRQLPEEGLKFMVYLQKENIIDESGMPKERFSAEFPKEGPSILRIQQVVRGDSAAYFCASSPRVGSANEKLFFGSGTQLSVL.

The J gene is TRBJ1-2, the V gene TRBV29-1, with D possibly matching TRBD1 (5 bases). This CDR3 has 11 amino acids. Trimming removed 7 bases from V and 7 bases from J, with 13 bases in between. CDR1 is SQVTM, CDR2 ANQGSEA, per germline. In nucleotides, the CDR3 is TGCAGCGGGAGAGGGGCTTCTGGCTACACCTTC. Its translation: CSGRGASGYTF. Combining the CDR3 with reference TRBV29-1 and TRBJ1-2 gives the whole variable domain SAVISQKPSRDICQRGTSLTIQCQVDSQVTMMFWYRQQPGQSLTLIATANQGSEATYESGFVIDKFPISRPNLTFSTLTVSNMSPEDSSIYLCSGRGASGYTFGSGTRLTVV.

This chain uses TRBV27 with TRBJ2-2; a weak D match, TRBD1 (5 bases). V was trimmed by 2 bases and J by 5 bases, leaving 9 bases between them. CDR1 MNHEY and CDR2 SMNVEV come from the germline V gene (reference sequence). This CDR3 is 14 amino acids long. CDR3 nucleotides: TGTGCCAGCAGTTTAGGGGCCATGACCGGGGAGCTGTTTTTT. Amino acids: CASSLGAMTGELFF.

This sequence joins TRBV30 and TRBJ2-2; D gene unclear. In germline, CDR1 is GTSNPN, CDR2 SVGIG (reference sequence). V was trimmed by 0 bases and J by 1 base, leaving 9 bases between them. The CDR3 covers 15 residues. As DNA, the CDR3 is TGTGCCTGGAGTGTGCTCTCGGGGAACACCGGGGAGCTGTTTTTT. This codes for CAWSVLSGNTGELFF.

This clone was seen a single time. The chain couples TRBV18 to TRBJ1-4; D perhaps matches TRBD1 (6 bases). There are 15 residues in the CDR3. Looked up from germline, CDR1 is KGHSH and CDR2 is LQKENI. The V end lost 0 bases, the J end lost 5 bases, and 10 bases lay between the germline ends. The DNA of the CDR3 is TGTGCCAGCTCACCACCAGGGGGGCCCAATGAAAAACTGTTTTTT. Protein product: CASSPPGGPNEKLFF.

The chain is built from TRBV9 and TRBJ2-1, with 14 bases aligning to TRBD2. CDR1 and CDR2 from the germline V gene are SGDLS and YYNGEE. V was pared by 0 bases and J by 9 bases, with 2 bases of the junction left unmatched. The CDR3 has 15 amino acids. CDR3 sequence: CASSVEGLAGVEQFF. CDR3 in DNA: TGTGCCAGCAGCGTAGAGGGACTAGCGGGAGTTGAGCAGTTCTTC.

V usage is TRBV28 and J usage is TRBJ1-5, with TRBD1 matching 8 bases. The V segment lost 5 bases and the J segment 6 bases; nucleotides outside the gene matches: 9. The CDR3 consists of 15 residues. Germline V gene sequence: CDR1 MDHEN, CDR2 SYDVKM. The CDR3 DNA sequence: TGTGCCAGCAGTCCAATTTCAGGGGGCGGTCAGCCCCAGCATTTT. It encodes CASSPISGGGQPQHF. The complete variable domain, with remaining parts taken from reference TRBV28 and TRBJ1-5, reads DVKVTQSSRYLVKRTGEKVFLECVQDMDHENMFWYRQDPGLGLRLIYFSYDVKMKEKGDIPEGYSVSREKKERFSLILESASTNQTSMYLCASSPISGGGQPQHFGDGTRLSIL.

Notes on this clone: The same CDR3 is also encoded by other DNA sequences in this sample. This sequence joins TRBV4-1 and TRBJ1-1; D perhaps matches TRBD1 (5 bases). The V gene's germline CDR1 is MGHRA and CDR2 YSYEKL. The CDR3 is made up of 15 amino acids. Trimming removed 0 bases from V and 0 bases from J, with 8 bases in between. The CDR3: CASSQESQVNTEAFF. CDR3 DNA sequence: TGCGCCAGCAGCCAAGAGTCACAGGTGAACACTGAAGCTTTCTTT.